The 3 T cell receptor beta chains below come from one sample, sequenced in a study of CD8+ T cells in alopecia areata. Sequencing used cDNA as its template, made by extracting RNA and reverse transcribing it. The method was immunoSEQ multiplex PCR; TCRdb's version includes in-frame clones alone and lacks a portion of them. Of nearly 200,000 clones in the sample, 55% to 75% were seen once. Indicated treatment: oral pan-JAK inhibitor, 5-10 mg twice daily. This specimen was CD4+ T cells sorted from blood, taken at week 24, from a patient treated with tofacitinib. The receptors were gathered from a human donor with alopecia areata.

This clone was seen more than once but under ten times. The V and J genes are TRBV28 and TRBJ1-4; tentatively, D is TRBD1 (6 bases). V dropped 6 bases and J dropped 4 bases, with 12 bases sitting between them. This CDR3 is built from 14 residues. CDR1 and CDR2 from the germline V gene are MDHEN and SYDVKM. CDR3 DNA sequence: TGTGCCAGCAGAATCCAGGGGAGTAATGAAAAACTGTTTTTT. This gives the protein CASRIQGSNEKLFF. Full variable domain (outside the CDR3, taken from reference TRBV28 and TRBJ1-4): DVKVTQSSRYLVKRTGEKVFLECVQDMDHENMFWYRQDPGLGLRLIYFSYDVKMKEKGDIPEGYSVSREKKERFSLILESASTNQTSMYLCASRIQGSNEKLFFGSGTQLSVL.

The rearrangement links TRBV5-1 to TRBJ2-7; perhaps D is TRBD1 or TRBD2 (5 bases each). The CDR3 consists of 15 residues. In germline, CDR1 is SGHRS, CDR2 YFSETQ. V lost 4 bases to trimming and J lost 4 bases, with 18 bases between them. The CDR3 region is CASSPGTASSYEQYF. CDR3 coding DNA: TGCGCCAGCAGCCCCGGGACGGCAAGTTCGTACGAGCAGTACTTC. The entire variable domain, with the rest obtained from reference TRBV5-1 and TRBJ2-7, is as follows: KAGVTQTPRYLIKTRGQQVTLSCSPISGHRSVSWYQQTPGQGLQFLFEYFSETQRNKGNFPGRFSGRQFSNSRSEMNVSTLELGDSALYLCASSPGTASSYEQYFGPGTRLTVT.

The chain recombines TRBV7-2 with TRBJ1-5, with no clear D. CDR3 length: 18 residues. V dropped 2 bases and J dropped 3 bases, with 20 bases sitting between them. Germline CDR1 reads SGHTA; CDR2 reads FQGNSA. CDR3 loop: CASSLHGRLGTVNQPQHF. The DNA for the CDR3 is TGTGCCAGCAGCTTACATGGGCGGTTGGGAACAGTCAATCAGCCCCAGCATTTT.